Listed below are T cell receptor beta chains from one sample, sequenced in a study of blood T cell repertoires in COVID-19. TCRdb's copy holds only in-frame clones and misses some; the assay was immunoSEQ multiplex PCR. The table includes about 50,000 clones, about 83% detected once. Sequenced: peripheral blood. The receptors were sampled from an older man with active COVID-19. Both conserved end residues are part of each CDR3. Fields, in order: CDR3 DNA, CDR3 protein, clone size, V gene, J gene, D gene. A D gene is named only where the DNA matches it firmly. Rows may omit the clone size; those that give it use once, few, many or a size class.

CDR3nt: TGTGCCAGCAGCTTAGAGGGCAGGGATACGGATACGCAGTATTTT
CDR3aa: CASSLEGRDTDTQYF
abundance: -
v_gene: TRBV7-6
j_gene: TRBJ2-3
d_gene: -

CDR3nt: TGTGCCAGTAGTAGCCAGGGCGACACTGAAGCTTTCTTT
CDR3aa: CASSSQGDTEAFF
abundance: -
v_gene: TRBV19
j_gene: TRBJ1-1
d_gene: -

CDR3nt: TGTGCCAGTAGGACAGACTCCTATTCACCCCTCCACTTT
CDR3aa: CASRTDSYSPLHF
abundance: few
v_gene: TRBV19
j_gene: TRBJ1-6
d_gene: -

CDR3nt: TGTGCCAGCAGCGCAGGCCCCCCTCGGGGCGAGCAGTACTTC
CDR3aa: CASSAGPPRGEQYF
abundance: -
v_gene: TRBV9
j_gene: TRBJ2-7
d_gene: -

CDR3nt: TGTGCCAGCAGTTACCAACAGGGGGCTACTGAAGCTTTCTTT
CDR3aa: CASSYQQGATEAFF
abundance: -
v_gene: TRBV6-2/TRBV6-3
j_gene: TRBJ1-1
d_gene: TRBD1

CDR3nt: TGTGCCAGCAGCCAGGACTATAGGGATGAGCAGTTCTTC
CDR3aa: CASSQDYRDEQFF
abundance: -
v_gene: TRBV4-2
j_gene: TRBJ2-1
d_gene: -

CDR3nt: TGTGCCAGCAGCGGGGGACAGGGTTCTGAAGCTTTCTTT
CDR3aa: CASSGGQGSEAFF
abundance: -
v_gene: TRBV3-1/TRBV3-2
j_gene: TRBJ1-1
d_gene: TRBD1

CDR3nt: TGTGCCAGCAGTACAGGGGTGCGGCAGTTCTTC
CDR3aa: CASSTGVRQFF
abundance: -
v_gene: TRBV12-3/TRBV12-4
j_gene: TRBJ2-1
d_gene: TRBD1

CDR3nt: TGTGCCACCTTCACTCCGGGGGGGGTCACAGATACGCAGTATTTT
CDR3aa: CATFTPGGVTDTQYF
abundance: -
v_gene: TRBV7-6
j_gene: TRBJ2-3
d_gene: TRBD2

CDR3nt: TGTGCCAGCAGCTTACTTCAGACAGGGGGCGGTTCTGGGGCCAACGTCCTGACTTTC
CDR3aa: CASSLLQTGGGSGANVLTF
abundance: -
v_gene: TRBV7-8
j_gene: TRBJ2-6
d_gene: TRBD1

CDR3nt: TGTGCCACCAGGGACAGGGCTAAGGCTCAGCCCCAGCATTTT
CDR3aa: CATRDRAKAQPQHF
abundance: -
v_gene: TRBV6-5
j_gene: TRBJ1-5
d_gene: TRBD1

CDR3nt: TGTGCCACTAGTCCGGGACAGGGGTTCCACAATGAGCAGTTCTTC
CDR3aa: CATSPGQGFHNEQFF
abundance: -
v_gene: TRBV19
j_gene: TRBJ2-1
d_gene: TRBD1

CDR3nt: TGTGCCAGCAGTCCCGGACAGGGCAATCAGCCCCAGCATTTT
CDR3aa: CASSPGQGNQPQHF
abundance: -
v_gene: TRBV9
j_gene: TRBJ1-5
d_gene: TRBD1

CDR3nt: TGCAGTGCACGGAGAGCGGAAAAACTGTTTTTT
CDR3aa: CSARRAEKLFF
abundance: -
v_gene: TRBV20-1
j_gene: TRBJ1-4
d_gene: -

CDR3nt: TGTGCCAGCAGTTCGGGACAGGGGGCCGCCTACGAGCAGTACTTC
CDR3aa: CASSSGQGAAYEQYF
abundance: -
v_gene: TRBV6-2/TRBV6-3
j_gene: TRBJ2-7
d_gene: TRBD1

CDR3nt: TGTGCCAGCAGTTTCCGCCGGACAGATACGCAGTATTTT
CDR3aa: CASSFRRTDTQYF
abundance: once
v_gene: TRBV6-5
j_gene: TRBJ2-3
d_gene: -

CDR3nt: TGTGCCAGTCGAGATAGCAATCAGCCCCAGCATTTT
CDR3aa: CASRDSNQPQHF
abundance: -
v_gene: TRBV19
j_gene: TRBJ1-5
d_gene: -

CDR3nt: TGTGCCAGCAGCTTCGCCAGGGGAGAGACCCAGTACTTC
CDR3aa: CASSFARGETQYF
abundance: -
v_gene: TRBV11-3
j_gene: TRBJ2-5
d_gene: -

CDR3nt: TGTGCCAGCAGCTTTACAGGGGAAATAACTGAAGCTTTCTTT
CDR3aa: CASSFTGEITEAFF
abundance: -
v_gene: TRBV7-9
j_gene: TRBJ1-1
d_gene: TRBD1

CDR3nt: TGTGCCACCAGTGCCTGGACAGGGGGGAGGGAGACCCAGTACTTC
CDR3aa: CATSAWTGGRETQYF
abundance: -
v_gene: TRBV24-1
j_gene: TRBJ2-5
d_gene: TRBD1

CDR3nt: TGTGCCAGCAGCCAAGACCTACAGGGTCCCCGGGGTGAAGCTTTCTTT
CDR3aa: CASSQDLQGPRGEAFF
abundance: once
v_gene: TRBV4-2
j_gene: TRBJ1-1
d_gene: -

CDR3nt: TGCAGCGTGTGGGACAGGGGGCGTCGGAAGCGCACAGATACGCAGTATTTT
CDR3aa: CSVWDRGRRKRTDTQYF
abundance: -
v_gene: TRBV29-1
j_gene: TRBJ2-3
d_gene: TRBD1

CDR3nt: TGTGCCAGCAGCTTGGACGTGAGCTCCTACAATGAGCAGTTCTTC
CDR3aa: CASSLDVSSYNEQFF
abundance: -
v_gene: TRBV5-4
j_gene: TRBJ2-1
d_gene: -